The sequence of this T cell receptor (beta chain) was determined in a study of blood T cell repertoires in COVID-19. Clones were read by immunoSEQ multiplex PCR, and TCRdb kept only the in-frame ones, dropping some. Among 150,000 to 200,000 clones listed, about four fifths were seen once. Trimming took 4 bases from V and 3 from J; bases not matched to a gene: 2. CDR1 is MGHRA and CDR2 is YSYEKL in the germline V gene. The CDR3 consists of 14 residues. This clone was detected only once. The rearrangement joins TRBV4-1 to TRBJ2-5; TRBD1 aligns across 10 bases. The sample taken for sequencing was peripheral blood. This clonotype originated in a woman in her 40s with COVID-19, enrolled during active disease. The CDR3 DNA sequence: TGCGCCAGCAGCCTGGACAGGGGGGAAGAGACCCAGTACTTC. Protein product: CASSLDRGEETQYF.